In this sample, the clone carrying this T cell receptor beta chain turned up a few times. This sample stems from a study of regulatory T cells in long-lasting Graves disease. In building TCR beta libraries, iRepertoire HTBI primers were used together with Arm-PCR of CDR3 regions. Each CDR3 protein is one row after TCRdb ran MiXCR on the multiplex PCR reads. The sample records about 500,000 distinct CDR3 sequences, around 11% being singletons. Specified time point: newly diagnosed GD, antithyroid drugs for less than 3 months. PBMC-derived RNA was used for the TCR library. The CDR3 covers 15 residues. Germline CDR1 reads SGHAT; CDR2 reads FQNNGV. The V gene end was trimmed by 5 bases and the J gene end by 6 bases; junction bases not matched to a gene: 8. Separately, the same data were catalogued under a study of T cells in Graves' hyperthyroidism and ophthalmopathy.

This clonotype was sampled from a woman aged 25 to 45 with Graves disease. The source material was peripheral blood mononuclear cells (PBMCs), sampled at new diagnosis, from a patient treated with antithyroid drugs. This chain joins TRBV11-2 and TRBJ2-3; TRBD1 agrees at 10 bases. The CDR3: CASSPMTGGRDTQYF. CDR3 nucleotides: TGTGCCAGCAGCCCGATGACAGGGGGCAGGGATACGCAGTATTTT.